These T cell receptor beta chains were read from a single sample in a study of T-cell memory formation after mild COVID-19. TCRdb redid the calling of the 5' RACE reads with MiXCR, one entry per CDR3 protein. This table holds under 300,000 distinct CDR3 sequences, approximately 9% found once. Sequencing was performed on PBMCs or a T cell subset sorted from them (not recorded which). The receptors originated from a man younger than 30 who had mild COVID-19 (a few samples of this study predate the infection). Cell type and time point are not known. Each CDR3 is given with its conserved first and last residue. D genes are given only for firm matches. Clone size is not always given. Where it is, it says once, few, many or a class for expanded clones.

len	v_gene	j_gene	abundance	d_gene	CDR3aa	CDR3nt
14	TRBV6-1	TRBJ1-1	NA	NA	CASSVDSLNTEAFF	TGTGCCAGCAGCGTAGACTCTTTGAACACTGAAGCTTTCTTT
13	TRBV12-3/TRBV12-4	TRBJ2-6	NA	NA	CASTWTGANVLTF	TGTGCCAGCACCTGGACTGGGGCCAACGTCCTGACTTTC
14	TRBV7-7	TRBJ2-7	NA	TRBD1	CASSLGTGADEQYF	TGTGCCAGCAGCTTAGGGACAGGGGCTGACGAGCAGTACTTC
11	TRBV30	TRBJ2-5	few	NA	CAWSGGATQYF	TGTGCCTGGAGTGGAGGGGCGACCCAGTACTTC
16	TRBV12-3/TRBV12-4	TRBJ2-4	NA	NA	CASSLGFGTEKNIQYF	TGTGCCAGCAGTCTTGGATTCGGGACCGAGAAAAACATTCAGTACTTC
13	TRBV7-3	TRBJ1-2	few	TRBD1	CASSSGQGHGYTF	TGTGCCAGCAGCTCCGGACAGGGGCATGGCTACACCTTC
13	TRBV6-5	TRBJ2-5	few	NA	CASSYPGEETQYF	TGTGCCAGCAGTTATCCAGGGGAAGAGACCCAGTACTTC
19	TRBV6-6	TRBJ2-3	NA	TRBD2	CASSYTTAGGKPSTDTQYF	TGTGCCAGCAGTTACACCACAGCGGGGGGCAAACCTAGCACAGATACGCAGTATTTT
15	TRBV5-8	TRBJ1-5	NA	NA	CASSSRENSNQPQHF	TGTGCCAGCAGCTCGAGAGAGAATAGCAATCAGCCCCAGCATTTT
13	TRBV7-2	TRBJ2-7	NA	NA	CASSPGASYEQYF	TGTGCCAGCAGCCCCGGGGCCTCCTACGAGCAGTACTTC
15	TRBV7-2	TRBJ2-2	NA	NA	CASSSDRRNTGELFF	TGTGCCAGCAGCTCCGACAGGAGAAACACCGGGGAGCTGTTTTTT
15	TRBV20-1	TRBJ2-1	few	TRBD1	CSASQGQSSYNEQFF	TGCAGTGCTAGCCAGGGACAGAGCTCCTACAATGAGCAGTTCTTC
15	TRBV6-5	TRBJ2-3	NA	NA	CASSSDINQRDTQYF	TGTGCCAGCAGTTCGGACATAAACCAAAGAGATACGCAGTATTTT
16	TRBV7-6	TRBJ2-3	few	NA	CASSLGTVPSTDTQYF	TGTGCCAGCAGCTTAGGGACGGTCCCTAGCACAGATACGCAGTATTTT
12	TRBV11-2	TRBJ1-1	NA	NA	CASSLGVGEAFF	TGTGCCAGCAGCTTAGGAGTCGGTGAAGCTTTCTTT
12	TRBV20-1	TRBJ2-3	few	NA	CSARVATDTQYF	TGCAGTGCTAGAGTGGCGACAGATACGCAGTATTTT
14	TRBV9	TRBJ2-5	NA	NA	CASSVGQKKETQYF	TGTGCCAGCAGCGTTGGACAGAAGAAAGAGACCCAGTACTTC
16	TRBV12-5	TRBJ2-3	few	TRBD2	CASGLARAGGTDTQYF	TGTGCTAGTGGTTTGGCCCGTGCGGGGGGCACAGATACGCAGTATTTT